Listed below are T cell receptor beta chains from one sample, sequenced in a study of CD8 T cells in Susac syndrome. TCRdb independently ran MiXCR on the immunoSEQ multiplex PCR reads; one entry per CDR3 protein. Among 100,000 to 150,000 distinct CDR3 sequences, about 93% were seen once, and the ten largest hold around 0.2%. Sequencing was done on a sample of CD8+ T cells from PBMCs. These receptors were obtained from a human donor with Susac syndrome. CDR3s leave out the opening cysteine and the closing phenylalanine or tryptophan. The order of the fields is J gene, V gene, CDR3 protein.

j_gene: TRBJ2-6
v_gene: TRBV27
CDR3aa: ASSALAGGTGANVLT

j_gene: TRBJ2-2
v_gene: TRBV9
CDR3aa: ASSPRLAANTGELF

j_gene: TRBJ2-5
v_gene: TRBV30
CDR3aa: AWDYGSSAETQY

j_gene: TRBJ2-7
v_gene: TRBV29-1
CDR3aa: SALVTYEQY

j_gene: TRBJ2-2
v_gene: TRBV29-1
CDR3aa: SVGLDSSGAGELF

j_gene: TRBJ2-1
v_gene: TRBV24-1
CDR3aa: ATSDRFHGTGIDEQF

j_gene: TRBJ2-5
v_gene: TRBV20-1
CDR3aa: SLNQVIQETQY

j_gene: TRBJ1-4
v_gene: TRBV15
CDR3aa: ATSRVRGRTNEKLF

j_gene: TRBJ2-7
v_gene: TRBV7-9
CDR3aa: ASSLPLTRTSYEQY

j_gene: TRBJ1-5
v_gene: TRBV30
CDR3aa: AWSRTANQPQH

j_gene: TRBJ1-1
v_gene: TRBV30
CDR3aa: AWSGGVGTEAF

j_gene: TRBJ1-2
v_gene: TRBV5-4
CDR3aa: ASSLGERGWGYT

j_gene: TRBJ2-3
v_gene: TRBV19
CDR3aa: ASQTGFTDTQY

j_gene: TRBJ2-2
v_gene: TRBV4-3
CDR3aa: ASSPDGPGTGELF

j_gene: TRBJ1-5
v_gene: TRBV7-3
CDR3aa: ASSLMADQPQH

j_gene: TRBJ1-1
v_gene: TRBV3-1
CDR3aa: ASSQGFSGNTEAF

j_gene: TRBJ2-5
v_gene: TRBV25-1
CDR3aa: ASSDLFRGTQY

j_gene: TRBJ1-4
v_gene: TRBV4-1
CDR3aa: ASSQVLNEKLF

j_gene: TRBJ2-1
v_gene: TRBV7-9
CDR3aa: ASSRGQTSSYNEQF

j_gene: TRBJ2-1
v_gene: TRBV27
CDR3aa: ASSFSGDYNEQF

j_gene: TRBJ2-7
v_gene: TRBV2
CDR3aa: ASSDLSYEQY

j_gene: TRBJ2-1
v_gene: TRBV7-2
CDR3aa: ASSLGTHNEQF

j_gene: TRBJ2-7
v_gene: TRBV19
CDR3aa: ASSGSAPYEQY

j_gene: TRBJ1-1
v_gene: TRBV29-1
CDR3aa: SVGGEAF